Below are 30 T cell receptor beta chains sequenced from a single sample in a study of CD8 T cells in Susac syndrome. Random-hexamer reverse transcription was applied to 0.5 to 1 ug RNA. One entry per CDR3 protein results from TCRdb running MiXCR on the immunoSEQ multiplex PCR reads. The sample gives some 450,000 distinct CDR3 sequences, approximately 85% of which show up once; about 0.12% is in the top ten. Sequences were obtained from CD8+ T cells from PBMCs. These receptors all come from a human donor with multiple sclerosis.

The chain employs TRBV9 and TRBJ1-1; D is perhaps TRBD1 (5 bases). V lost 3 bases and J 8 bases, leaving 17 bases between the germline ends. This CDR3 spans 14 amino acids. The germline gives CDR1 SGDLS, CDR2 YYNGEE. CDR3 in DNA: TGTGCCAGCAGCGGAAAGGGGAACCTCAGGGAAGCTTTCTTT. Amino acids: CASSGKGNLREAFF.

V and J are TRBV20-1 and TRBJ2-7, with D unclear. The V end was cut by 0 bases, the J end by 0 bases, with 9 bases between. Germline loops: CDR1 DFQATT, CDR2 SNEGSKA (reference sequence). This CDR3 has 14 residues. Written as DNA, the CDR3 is TGCAGTGCTAGAGATCGACTGGACTCCTACGAGCAGTACTTC. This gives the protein CSARDRLDSYEQYF.

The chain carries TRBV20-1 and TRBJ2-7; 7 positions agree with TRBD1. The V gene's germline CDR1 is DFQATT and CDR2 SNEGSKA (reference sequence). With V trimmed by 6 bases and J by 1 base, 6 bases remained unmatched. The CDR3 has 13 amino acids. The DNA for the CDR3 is TGCAGTGCCGAAACGGGACAGTCCTACGAGCAGTACTTC. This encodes CSAETGQSYEQYF.

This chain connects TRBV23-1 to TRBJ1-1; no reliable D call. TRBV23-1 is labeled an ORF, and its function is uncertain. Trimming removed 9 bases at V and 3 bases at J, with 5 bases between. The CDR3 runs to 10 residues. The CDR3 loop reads CASQDTEAFF. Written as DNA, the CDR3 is TGCGCCAGTCAAGACACTGAAGCTTTCTTT.

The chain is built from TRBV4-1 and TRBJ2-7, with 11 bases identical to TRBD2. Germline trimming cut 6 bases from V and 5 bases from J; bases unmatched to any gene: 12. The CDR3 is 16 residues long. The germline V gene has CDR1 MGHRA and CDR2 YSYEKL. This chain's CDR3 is CASRTGLAGGVNEQYF. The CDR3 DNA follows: TGCGCCAGCAGGACCGGATTAGCGGGAGGGGTCAACGAGCAGTACTTC.

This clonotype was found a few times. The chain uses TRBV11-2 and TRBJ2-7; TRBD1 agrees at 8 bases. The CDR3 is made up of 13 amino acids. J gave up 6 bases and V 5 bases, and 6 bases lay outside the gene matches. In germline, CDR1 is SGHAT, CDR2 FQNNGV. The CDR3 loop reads CASSGGTGAEQYF. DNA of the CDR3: TGTGCCAGCAGCGGGGGGACAGGCGCCGAGCAGTACTTC.

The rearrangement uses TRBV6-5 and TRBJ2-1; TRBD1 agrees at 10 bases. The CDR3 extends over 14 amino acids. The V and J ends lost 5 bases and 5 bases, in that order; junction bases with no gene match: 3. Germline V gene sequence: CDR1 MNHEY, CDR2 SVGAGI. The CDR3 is CASSETGGDNEQFF. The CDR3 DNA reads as TGTGCCAGCAGTGAGACAGGGGGCGACAATGAGCAGTTCTTC.

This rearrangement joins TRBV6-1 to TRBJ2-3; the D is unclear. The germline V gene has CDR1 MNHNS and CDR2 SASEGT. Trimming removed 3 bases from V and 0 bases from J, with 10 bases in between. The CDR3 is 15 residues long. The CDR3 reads CASSDGPTSTDTQYF. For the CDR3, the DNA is TGTGCCAGCAGTGACGGCCCTACGAGCACAGATACGCAGTATTTT.

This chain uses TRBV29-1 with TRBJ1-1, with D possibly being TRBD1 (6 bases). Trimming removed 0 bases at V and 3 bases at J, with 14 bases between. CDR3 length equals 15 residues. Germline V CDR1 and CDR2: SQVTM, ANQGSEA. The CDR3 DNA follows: TGCAGCGTTGAAGATTGGAACCAGGGGCACACTGAAGCTTTCTTT. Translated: CSVEDWNQGHTEAFF.

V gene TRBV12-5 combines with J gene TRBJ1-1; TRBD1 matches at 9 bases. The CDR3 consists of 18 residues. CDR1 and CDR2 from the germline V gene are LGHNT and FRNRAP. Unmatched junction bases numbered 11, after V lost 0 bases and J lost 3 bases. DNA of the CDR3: TGTGCTAGTGGTTTGGTACACGGGACAGGGCAAGTTGACACTGAAGCTTTCTTT. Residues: CASGLVHGTGQVDTEAFF.

This chain's CDR3 is CSARDRLNTEAFF. The CDR3 nucleotides read TGCAGTGCTCGCGACAGGCTGAACACTGAAGCTTTCTTT. This chain uses TRBV20-1 with TRBJ1-1; D may be TRBD1 (6 bases). The CDR3 contains 13 residues. The germline V gene has CDR1 DFQATT and CDR2 SNEGSKA (reference sequence). Trimming removed 5 bases at V and 0 bases at J, with 10 bases between.

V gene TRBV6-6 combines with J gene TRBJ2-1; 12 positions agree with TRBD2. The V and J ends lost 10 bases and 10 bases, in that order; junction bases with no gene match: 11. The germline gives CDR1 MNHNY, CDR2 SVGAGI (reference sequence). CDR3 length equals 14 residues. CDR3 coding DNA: TGTGCCACCCTCCCCGGACTAGCGGGATGGGAGCAGTTCTTC. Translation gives CATLPGLAGWEQFF.

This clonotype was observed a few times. CDR3 coding DNA: TGTGCCAGCAGCCCTGGGACAGGTTTCTACGAGCAGTACTTC. Protein product: CASSPGTGFYEQYF. The chain uses TRBV11-2 and TRBJ2-7; 8 bases align to TRBD1. Germline CDR1 and CDR2: SGHAT and FQNNGV. Trimming took 5 bases from V and 3 from J; bases not matched to a gene: 6. The length of the CDR3 is 14 residues.

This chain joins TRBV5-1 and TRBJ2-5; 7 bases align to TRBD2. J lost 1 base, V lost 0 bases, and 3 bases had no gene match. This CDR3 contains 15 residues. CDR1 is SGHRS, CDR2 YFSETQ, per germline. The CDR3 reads CASSLDGGIQETQYF. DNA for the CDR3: TGCGCCAGCAGCTTGGACGGGGGGATCCAAGAGACCCAGTACTTC.

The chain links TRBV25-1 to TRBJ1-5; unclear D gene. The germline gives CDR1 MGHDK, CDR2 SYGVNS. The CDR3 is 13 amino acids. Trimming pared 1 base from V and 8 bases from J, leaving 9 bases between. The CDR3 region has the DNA TGTGCCAGCAGTGAATTCGGAATGGAGCCCCAGCATTTT. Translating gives CASSEFGMEPQHF.

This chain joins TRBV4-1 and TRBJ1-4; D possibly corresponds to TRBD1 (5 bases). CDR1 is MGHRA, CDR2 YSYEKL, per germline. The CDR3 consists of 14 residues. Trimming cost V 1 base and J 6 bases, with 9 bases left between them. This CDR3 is CASSQGDWDEKLFF. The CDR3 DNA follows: TGCGCCAGCAGCCAAGGGGACTGGGATGAAAAACTGTTTTTT.

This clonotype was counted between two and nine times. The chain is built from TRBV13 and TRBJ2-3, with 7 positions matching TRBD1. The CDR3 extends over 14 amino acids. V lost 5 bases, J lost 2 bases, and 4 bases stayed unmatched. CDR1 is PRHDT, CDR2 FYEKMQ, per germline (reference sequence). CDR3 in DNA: TGTGCCAGCAGCCCTGGACAGGTCACAGATACGCAGTATTTT. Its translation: CASSPGQVTDTQYF.

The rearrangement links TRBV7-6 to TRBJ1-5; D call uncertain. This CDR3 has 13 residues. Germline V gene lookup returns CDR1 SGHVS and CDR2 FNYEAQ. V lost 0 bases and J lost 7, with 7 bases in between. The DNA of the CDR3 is TGTGCCAGCAGCTTAGCTTCCTGGCAGCCCCAGCATTTT. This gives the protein CASSLASWQPQHF.

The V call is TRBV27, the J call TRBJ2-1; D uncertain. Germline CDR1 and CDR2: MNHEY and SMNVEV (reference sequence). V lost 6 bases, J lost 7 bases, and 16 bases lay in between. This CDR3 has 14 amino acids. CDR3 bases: TGTGCCAGCAGCCGTCCAGGTTCTCCTAATGAGCAGTTCTTC. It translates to CASSRPGSPNEQFF.

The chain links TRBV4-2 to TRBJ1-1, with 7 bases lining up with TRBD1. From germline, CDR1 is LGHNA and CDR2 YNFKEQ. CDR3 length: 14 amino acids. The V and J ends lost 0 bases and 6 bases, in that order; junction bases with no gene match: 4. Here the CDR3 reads CASSQDPGGPEAFF. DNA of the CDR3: TGTGCCAGCAGCCAAGATCCAGGGGGACCTGAAGCTTTCTTT.

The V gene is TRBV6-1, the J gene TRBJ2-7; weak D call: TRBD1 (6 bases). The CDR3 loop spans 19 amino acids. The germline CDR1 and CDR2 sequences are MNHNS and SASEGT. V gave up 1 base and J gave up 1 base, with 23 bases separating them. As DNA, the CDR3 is TGTGCCAGCAGTGAAGTTCAAATCAACAGGGAAGTGAGGTCCTACGAGCAGTACTTC. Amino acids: CASSEVQINREVRSYEQYF.

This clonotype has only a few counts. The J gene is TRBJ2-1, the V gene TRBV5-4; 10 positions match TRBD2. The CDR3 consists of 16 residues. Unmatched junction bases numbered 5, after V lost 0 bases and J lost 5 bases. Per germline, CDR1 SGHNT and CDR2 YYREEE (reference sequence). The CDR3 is CASSLAGLAVDNEQFF. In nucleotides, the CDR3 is TGTGCCAGCAGCTTGGCTGGACTAGCGGTGGACAATGAGCAGTTCTTC.

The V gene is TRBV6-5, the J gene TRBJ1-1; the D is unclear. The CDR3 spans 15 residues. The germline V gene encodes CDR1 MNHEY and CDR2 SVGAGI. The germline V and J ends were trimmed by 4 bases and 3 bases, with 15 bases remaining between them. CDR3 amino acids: CASSSPLLPDTEAFF. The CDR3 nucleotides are TGTGCCAGCAGTTCCCCCCTGCTACCCGACACTGAAGCTTTCTTT.

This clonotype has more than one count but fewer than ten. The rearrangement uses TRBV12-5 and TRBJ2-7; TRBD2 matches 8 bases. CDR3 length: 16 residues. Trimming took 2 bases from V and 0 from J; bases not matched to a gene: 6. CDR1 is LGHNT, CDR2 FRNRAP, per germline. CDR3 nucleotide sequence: TGTGCTAGTGGTTTGCAACTAGCGGAGGGCTCCTACGAGCAGTACTTC. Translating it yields CASGLQLAEGSYEQYF.

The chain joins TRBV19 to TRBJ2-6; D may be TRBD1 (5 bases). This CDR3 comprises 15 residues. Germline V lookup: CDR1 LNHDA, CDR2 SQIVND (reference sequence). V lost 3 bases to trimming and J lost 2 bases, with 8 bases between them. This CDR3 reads CASSIQGAGANVLTF. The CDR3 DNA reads TGTGCCAGTAGTATTCAGGGCGCTGGGGCCAACGTCCTGACTTTC.

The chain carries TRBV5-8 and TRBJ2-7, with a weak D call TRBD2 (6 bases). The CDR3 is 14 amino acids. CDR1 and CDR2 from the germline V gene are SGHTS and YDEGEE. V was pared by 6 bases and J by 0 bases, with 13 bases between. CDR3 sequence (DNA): TGTGCCAGCACCCTGGGACTGGTCTCCTACGAGCAGTACTTC. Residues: CASTLGLVSYEQYF.

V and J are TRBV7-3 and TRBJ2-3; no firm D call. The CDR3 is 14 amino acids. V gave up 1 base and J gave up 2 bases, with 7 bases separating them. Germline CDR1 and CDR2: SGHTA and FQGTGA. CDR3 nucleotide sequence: TGTGCCAGCAGCTTAAAGTCCTACACAGATACGCAGTATTTT. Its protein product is CASSLKSYTDTQYF.

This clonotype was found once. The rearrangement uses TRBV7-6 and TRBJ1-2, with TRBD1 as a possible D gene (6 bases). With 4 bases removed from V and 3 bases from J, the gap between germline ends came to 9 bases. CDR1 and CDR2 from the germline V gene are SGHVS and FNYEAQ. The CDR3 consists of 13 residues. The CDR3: CASSSGQHYGYTF. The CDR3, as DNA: TGTGCCAGCAGCTCTGGACAGCACTATGGCTACACCTTC.

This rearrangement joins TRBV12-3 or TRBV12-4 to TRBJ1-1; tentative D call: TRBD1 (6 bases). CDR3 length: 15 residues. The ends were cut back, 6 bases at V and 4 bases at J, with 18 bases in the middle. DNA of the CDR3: TGTGCCAGCAGCCCGGGACACTGGAGGAGCACTGAAGCTTTCTTT. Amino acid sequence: CASSPGHWRSTEAFF.

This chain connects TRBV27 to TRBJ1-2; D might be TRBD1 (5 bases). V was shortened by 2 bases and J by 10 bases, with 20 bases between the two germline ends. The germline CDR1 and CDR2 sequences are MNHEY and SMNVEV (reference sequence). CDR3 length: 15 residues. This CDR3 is CASSLPSGTKPNYTF. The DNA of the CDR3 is TGTGCCAGCAGTTTACCCTCCGGGACCAAACCGAACTACACCTTC.